This T cell receptor beta chain emerged from a study of PD-L1 blockade in urothelial cancer. TCRdb keeps only in-frame clones here, not all; method: immunoSEQ multiplex PCR. The sample has 40,000 to 45,000 clones; roughly 82% are singletons. This clone has a handful of counts. V shed 0 bases and J 6 bases; nucleotides not matched to a gene: 6. Germline V lookup: CDR1 MNHEY, CDR2 SVGAGI. This CDR3 region has 15 residues. Pretreatment and on-treatment blood mononuclear cell samples were taken, totaling between 1 and 8 time points per patient. This sequence was found in a man between 70 and 80 years old with urothelial cancer. Sequencing was performed on PBMCs, taken around atezolizumab (anti-PD-L1) treatment. This sequence joins TRBV6-5 and TRBJ2-7, with TRBD1 matching 9 bases. The CDR3 DNA is TGTGCCAGCAGTTACTCCGGGACAGGGACGAGCGAGCAGTACTTC. This translates into CASSYSGTGTSEQYF.